The 28 T cell receptor beta chains reported below all come from one sample, sequenced in a study of beta chain features in type 1 diabetes. As every portion of the isolated RNA was reverse transcribed, the sequencing read expressed TCRB transcripts. Measured with immunoSEQ multiplex PCR; TCRdb has only the in-frame clones, and not every one. The sample yields under 950,000 clones, 15% to 20% seen once. The sequencing input was naive CD4+ T cells from blood. The receptors come from a woman aged 18 to 35 in good health.

This clone occurred a few times. The chain couples TRBV10-3 to TRBJ1-1; perhaps TRBD1 as D (6 bases). The V and J ends lost 0 bases and 7 bases respectively, with 15 bases between them. From germline, CDR1 is ENHRY and CDR2 SYGVKD. This CDR3 has 15 residues. The CDR3 spells CAISESGTGLGEAFF. The CDR3 DNA sequence: TGTGCCATCAGTGAGTCAGGTACAGGGCTAGGTGAAGCTTTCTTT.

The chain links TRBV9 to TRBJ2-5, with D possibly matching TRBD2 (5 bases). V lost 5 bases to trimming and J lost 5 bases, with 16 bases between them. In germline, CDR1 is SGDLS, CDR2 YYNGEE. CDR3 length: 14 residues. Here the CDR3 DNA reads TGTGCCAGCAGTGCAGTCGGGTCGGGGGAGACCCAGTACTTC. Translation: CASSAVGSGETQYF.

In regard to this clone: The same CDR3 is also encoded by other DNA sequences in this sample. V gene TRBV9 combines with J gene TRBJ2-5; 10 bases map to TRBD1. V gave up 0 bases and J gave up 5 bases; unmatched junction bases: 4. In germline, CDR1 is SGDLS, CDR2 YYNGEE. The CDR3 covers 15 residues. CDR3 sequence (DNA): TGTGCCAGCAGCGTAGGGACAGGGGGGTCCGAGACCCAGTACTTC. Amino acids: CASSVGTGGSETQYF.

The genes are TRBV5-6 and TRBJ2-2; weak D call: TRBD2 (6 bases). There are 19 residues in the CDR3. Germline assignment: CDR1 SGHDT and CDR2 YYEEEE. The V gene lost 5 bases and the J gene lost 2 bases, with 25 bases spanning the gap. In DNA form, the CDR3 reads TGTGCCAGCAGTCTCCGAAAGGCGCGGGACGTAAAAAACACCGGGGAGCTGTTTTTT. Translation: CASSLRKARDVKNTGELFF. The whole variable domain, filled in from reference TRBV5-6 and TRBJ2-2, reads DAGVTQSPTHLIKTRGQQVTLRCSPKSGHDTVSWYQQALGQGPQFIFQYYEEEERQRGNFPDRFSGHQFPNYSSELNVNALLLGDSALYLCASSLRKARDVKNTGELFFGEGSRLTVL.

This clone was counted between two and nine times. Other nucleotide sequences from this sample produce the same CDR3. The chain employs TRBV5-4 and TRBJ2-3; D remains ambiguous. The V gene lost 1 base and the J gene lost 5 bases, with 5 bases spanning the gap. This CDR3 region has 12 residues. Germline V CDR1 and CDR2: SGHNT, YYREEE (reference sequence). CDR3: CASSLRQDTQYF. The DNA for the CDR3 is TGTGCCAGCAGCTTGCGGCAAGATACGCAGTATTTT. The variable domain in full, completed from reference TRBV5-4 and TRBJ2-3, reads ETGVTQSPTHLIKTRGQQVTLRCSSQSGHNTVSWYQQALGQGPQFIFQYYREEENGRGNFPPRFSGLQFPNYSSELNVNALELDDSALYLCASSLRQDTQYFGPGTRLTVL.

This clone was picked up a small number of times. The chain has TRBV7-2 and TRBJ2-1, with 14 bases identical to TRBD2. The CDR3 runs to 16 residues. Unmatched junction bases numbered 2, after V lost 1 base and J lost 6 bases. CDR1 is SGHTA and CDR2 is FQGNSA in the germline V gene. The CDR3 DNA reads TGTGCCAGCAGCTTAGAGGGACTAGCGGGAGTCAATGAGCAGTTCTTC. Its translation is CASSLEGLAGVNEQFF.

The rearrangement uses TRBV27 and TRBJ2-7; 11 nucleotides line up with TRBD2. The CDR3 contains 16 residues. The trim removed 6 bases at V and 2 bases at J, leaving 9 bases unmatched. Germline V gives CDR1 MNHEY, CDR2 SMNVEV (reference sequence). The CDR3 region has the DNA TGTGCCAGCAGGTTGGTAGGGACTAGCGGAACCTACGAGCAGTACTTC. Translating it yields CASRLVGTSGTYEQYF.

The genes are TRBV5-4 and TRBJ1-2; D might be TRBD1 (6 bases). The CDR3 is 15 amino acids. Germline-derived CDR1 and CDR2 are SGHNT and YYREEE (reference sequence). Trimming pared 0 bases from V and 8 bases from J, leaving 17 bases between. The CDR3 DNA sequence: TGTGCCAGCAGCTTGGAAATCCGGGGGGGCGGAGGCTACACCTTC. Translated: CASSLEIRGGGGYTF.

This clone was seen repeatedly, ten times or more. This chain joins TRBV21-1 and TRBJ2-2; the tabulated D call, TRBD1, remains unverified against the DNA. TRBV21-1 is recorded as a pseudogene. There are 15 residues in the CDR3. The CDR3 loop is CASSKTQGDTGELFF. CDR3 nucleotide sequence: TGTGCCAGCAGCAAAACACAGGGCGACACCGGGGAGCTGTTTTTT.

The chain employs TRBV27 and TRBJ1-1, with D maybe TRBD1 (5 bases). CDR3 length equals 17 residues. Between the trimmed V and J ends, which lost 0 bases and 3 bases, there was a span of 17 bases. CDR1 MNHEY and CDR2 SMNVEV come from the germline V gene (reference sequence). The DNA for the CDR3 is TGTGCCAGCAGTTTATCGGTGTTGGGCAGGGAGGACACTGAAGCTTTCTTT. It is translated as CASSLSVLGREDTEAFF.

This clone was observed a handful of times. Other DNA sequences in this specimen translate into the identical CDR3. The V gene is TRBV7-2, the J gene TRBJ2-6; D may be TRBD2 (6 bases). Trimming took off 2 bases at V and 0 bases at J, with 8 bases between the two ends. The CDR3 is made up of 16 amino acids. Germline loops: CDR1 SGHTA, CDR2 FQGNSA. CDR3 sequence (DNA): TGTGCCAGCAGCTTAAGGGGAGGCTCTGGGGCCAACGTCCTGACTTTC. Translated, it gives CASSLRGGSGANVLTF.

This clone was found a few times. The V and J genes are TRBV19 and TRBJ1-2; D not certain. Deletions cut 1 base from V and 4 bases from J, with 10 bases between. CDR1 is LNHDA and CDR2 is SQIVND in the germline V gene (reference sequence). This CDR3 spans 14 amino acids. The CDR3 bases are TGTGCCAGTAGTATAGGCAGCAACAGCTATGGCTACACCTTC. Its translation: CASSIGSNSYGYTF.

This clone was seen a few times. The V call is TRBV6-1, the J call TRBJ2-1; 8 nucleotides align to TRBD2. The length of the CDR3 is 16 residues. The germline CDR1 and CDR2 sequences are MNHNS and SASEGT. Trimming removed 4 bases from V and 0 bases from J; junction bases left unmatched: 5. DNA for the CDR3: TGTGCCAGCAGTGGGCCGGGACTAGACTCCTACAATGAGCAGTTCTTC. Its protein is CASSGPGLDSYNEQFF.

The chain links TRBV27 to TRBJ2-1; 14 nucleotides agree with TRBD2. This CDR3 contains 16 residues. Germline V gene lookup returns CDR1 MNHEY and CDR2 SMNVEV (reference sequence). J was trimmed by 9 bases and V by 9 bases; bases with no gene match: 13. For the CDR3, the DNA is TGTGCCAGTGGGACTAGCGGGAGAGTTTGGGATGGTGAGCAGTTCTTC. It encodes CASGTSGRVWDGEQFF.

This clone occurred a few times. The genes are TRBV10-3 and TRBJ2-5; no definite D call. Germline V lookup: CDR1 ENHRY, CDR2 SYGVKD. The CDR3 runs to 13 residues. Trimming took 5 bases from V and 2 from J, leaving 9 bases between them. CDR3 bases: TGTGCCATCAGTTCTGAGCTGCAAGAGACCCAGTACTTC. It yields the protein CAISSELQETQYF.

In its sample, this clone was seen a few times. The chain recombines TRBV27 with TRBJ2-7; 10 bases fit TRBD1. The CDR3 has 18 amino acids. In germline, CDR1 is MNHEY, CDR2 SMNVEV (reference sequence). V dropped 1 base and J dropped 3; count of bases not matched to a gene: 12. This CDR3 reads CASSLWDRGWLSSYEQYF. The CDR3 DNA follows: TGTGCCAGCAGTTTATGGGACAGGGGTTGGTTGTCAAGCTACGAGCAGTACTTC.

The chain combines TRBV19 with TRBJ2-1, with D perhaps being TRBD1 or TRBD2 (5 bases each). The V end lost 6 bases, the J end lost 5 bases, and 14 bases lay between the germline ends. The CDR3 is made up of 14 amino acids. Germline CDR1 reads LNHDA; CDR2 reads SQIVND (reference sequence). CDR3 loop: CASRVGAEDNEQFF. The CDR3 nucleotides read TGTGCCAGTAGGGTCGGGGCCGAGGACAATGAGCAGTTCTTC.

The chain uses TRBV28 and TRBJ2-7, with 13 bases aligning to TRBD2. CDR1 is MDHEN, CDR2 SYDVKM, per germline. The CDR3 sequence is 24 residues long. V gave up 3 bases and J gave up 2 bases; unmatched junction bases: 28. Written as DNA, the CDR3 is TGTGCCAGCAGTTTCATGATGGTGTCCGGGACTAGCGGGATGGTGACCAAACCCACCTACGAGCAGTACTTC. It specifies CASSFMMVSGTSGMVTKPTYEQYF.

The chain is built from TRBV18 and TRBJ1-2; the match to TRBD1 covers 9 bases. V dropped 4 bases and J dropped 7; count of bases not matched to a gene: 7. This CDR3 has 14 amino acids. CDR1 and CDR2 from the germline V gene are KGHSH and LQKENI. CDR3 residues: CASSRGQGIVGYTF. DNA for the CDR3: TGTGCCAGCTCACGGGGACAGGGTATCGTTGGCTACACCTTC.

This clone was counted between two and nine times. The J gene is TRBJ2-3, the V gene TRBV19, with a possible D match to TRBD1 (5 bases). The CDR3 is 14 residues long. The V end lost 3 bases, the J end lost 2 bases, and 9 bases lay between the germline ends. CDR1 and CDR2 (germline): LNHDA, SQIVND (reference sequence). This chain's CDR3 is CASSIPRDTDTQYF. CDR3 sequence (DNA): TGTGCCAGTAGTATCCCCAGGGACACAGATACGCAGTATTTT.

The genes are TRBV9 and TRBJ2-3, with 9 positions matching TRBD1. CDR1 and CDR2 (germline): SGDLS, YYNGEE. The CDR3 loop spans 18 amino acids. J gave up 3 bases and V 4 bases, and 15 bases lay outside the gene matches. The CDR3 loop reads CASSLSPGTGYGTDTQYF. As DNA, the CDR3 is TGTGCCAGCAGCCTAAGTCCCGGGACAGGGTACGGAACAGATACGCAGTATTTT.

This clone has just a few counts. The rearrangement uses TRBV5-1 and TRBJ1-4, with 7 bases lining up with TRBD1. Germline V gene data show CDR1 as SGHRS and CDR2 as YFSETQ. J gave up 6 bases and V 5 bases, and 7 bases lay outside the gene matches. This CDR3 is 14 amino acids long. The CDR3 loop reads CASSPGTEHEKLFF. CDR3 sequence (DNA): TGCGCCAGCAGTCCCGGGACAGAGCATGAAAAACTGTTTTTT.

This sequence joins TRBV7-9 and TRBJ1-4; tentative D call: TRBD1 (5 bases). Germline V gene sequence: CDR1 SEHNR, CDR2 FQNEAQ (reference sequence). This CDR3 is 16 amino acids long. With 4 bases removed from V and 3 bases from J, the gap between germline ends came to 15 bases. The CDR3 region has the DNA TGTGCCAGCAGCTCCACCCACGGGGGACCTAATGAAAAACTGTTTTTT. This codes for CASSSTHGGPNEKLFF. The full variable domain, its missing parts supplied by reference TRBV7-9 and TRBJ1-4, is DTGVSQNPRHKITKRGQNVTFRCDPISEHNRLYWYRQTLGQGPEFLTYFQNEAQLEKSRLLSDRFSAERPKGSFSTLEIQRTEQGDSAMYLCASSSTHGGPNEKLFFGSGTQLSVL.

The rearrangement links TRBV5-6 to TRBJ1-2; D remains unclear. V was trimmed by 4 bases and J by 4 bases, leaving 14 bases between them. The germline CDR1 and CDR2 sequences are SGHDT and YYEEEE. CDR3 size: 14 residues. The CDR3 DNA follows: TGTGCCAGCAGCATCCTCGCCCAGACCTATGGCTACACCTTC. Translating it yields CASSILAQTYGYTF.

This clone was seen a handful of times. This chain connects TRBV7-2 to TRBJ2-3; D remains unclear. Germline lookup yields CDR1 SGHTA and CDR2 FQGNSA. V was clipped by 1 base and J by 1 base, with 6 bases between them. The CDR3 is 14 residues long. The DNA of the CDR3 is TGTGCCAGCAGCTTAGTGGCAGGCACAGATACGCAGTATTTT. Its translation: CASSLVAGTDTQYF.

In its sample, this clone was seen a few times. The J gene is TRBJ2-5, the V gene TRBV5-6; D may correspond to TRBD1 or TRBD2 (5 bases each). From germline, CDR1 is SGHDT and CDR2 YYEEEE. With 1 base removed from V and 5 bases from J, the gap between germline ends came to 15 bases. The length of the CDR3 is 15 residues. The CDR3 sequence is CASSLPMGRSETQYF. As DNA, the CDR3 is TGTGCCAGCAGCTTGCCGATGGGACGTTCGGAGACCCAGTACTTC.

This clone was observed a few times. CDR3 bases: TGTGCCAGCAGCCCACGGGGGCTCACCTCCTACGAGCAGTACTTC. It is translated as CASSPRGLTSYEQYF. The rearrangement joins TRBV7-9 to TRBJ2-7, with D possibly called TRBD1 or TRBD2 (6 bases each). In germline, CDR1 is SEHNR, CDR2 FQNEAQ (reference sequence). This CDR3 spans 15 amino acids. The germline V and J ends were trimmed by 5 bases and 0 bases, with 14 bases remaining between them.

This clone showed up just a few times. The chain carries TRBV6-5 and TRBJ2-2; possibly TRBD1 for D (6 bases). The germline V gene encodes CDR1 MNHEY and CDR2 SVGAGI. The ends were cut back, 4 bases at V and 1 base at J, with 10 bases in the middle. The CDR3 runs 15 residues. CDR3 amino acids: CASSLVTGNTGELFF. The CDR3, as DNA: TGTGCCAGCAGTTTGGTGACAGGGAACACCGGGGAGCTGTTTTTT.